Shown below are 18 T cell receptor beta chains from a single sample sequenced in a study of T cell changes during pregnancy in multiple sclerosis. The assay was immunoSEQ multiplex PCR, and TCRdb's table has in-frame clones only and misses some. Of about 85,000 clones in the sample, approximately 89% are singletons; the top ten hold 2.5%. Specimen: peripheral blood, collected in the first trimester of pregnancy. The receptors here all came from a female donor with multiple sclerosis, enrolled in a pregnancy study.

The V and J genes are TRBV11-2 and TRBJ1-1, with D possibly being TRBD1 (6 bases). The length of the CDR3 is 12 residues. Germline values: CDR1 SGHAT, CDR2 FQNNGV. The V gene lost 5 bases and the J gene lost 11 bases, with 15 bases spanning the gap. The CDR3 bases are TGTGCCAGCAGCCGCCAGGGGATTACGGCTTTCTTT. This sequence encodes CASSRQGITAFF.

The chain uses TRBV30 and TRBJ2-3; 9 nucleotides match TRBD2. CDR3 length: 15 residues. Germline V gene lookup returns CDR1 GTSNPN and CDR2 SVGIG (reference sequence). J lost 5 bases, V lost 0 bases, and 6 bases had no gene match. The CDR3, as DNA: TGTGCCTGGAGTGTGGCGGGGGGGCGTGTAGATACGCAGTATTTT. This encodes CAWSVAGGRVDTQYF.

V is TRBV28 and J is TRBJ2-2; possibly TRBD1 for D (6 bases). CDR3 size: 13 residues. The ends were cut back, 5 bases at V and 6 bases at J, with 10 bases in the middle. The V gene's germline CDR1 is MDHEN and CDR2 SYDVKM. CDR3 amino acids: CASSPGHSGELFF. In nucleotides, the CDR3 is TGTGCCAGCAGTCCGGGACACTCCGGGGAGCTGTTTTTT.

This clone was seen only once. This chain's CDR3 is CASSLGTELYGYTF. The CDR3 DNA reads TGTGCCAGCAGCTTAGGCACAGAGCTCTATGGCTACACCTTC. The chain has TRBV13 and TRBJ1-2; D gene unclear. The CDR3 length is 14 residues. Trimming stripped 0 bases from V and 4 bases from J, with 9 bases between. Germline CDR1 is PRHDT and CDR2 is FYEKMQ (reference sequence).

This sequence joins TRBV2 and TRBJ1-2, with D unclear. This CDR3 comprises 15 residues. The V gene's germline CDR1 is SNHLY and CDR2 FYNNEI. V was trimmed by 1 base and J by 0 bases, leaving 9 bases between them. The CDR3 protein is CASSEELVANYGYTF. CDR3 coding DNA: TGTGCCAGCAGTGAAGAACTCGTAGCTAACTATGGCTACACCTTC. Together with reference TRBV2 and TRBJ1-2, the CDR3 gives the full variable domain: EPEVTQTPSHQVTQMGQEVILRCVPISNHLYFYWYRQILGQKVEFLVSFYNNEISEKSEIFDDQFSVERPDGSNFTLKIRSTKLEDSAMYFCASSEELVANYGYTFGSGTRLTVV.

This sequence joins TRBV6-5 and TRBJ1-6; 9 bases map to TRBD1. In germline, CDR1 is MNHEY, CDR2 SVGAGI. The CDR3 loop spans 16 amino acids. V lost 3 bases and J lost 7; bases outside the gene matches: 7. CDR3: CASSYSRGQGNSPLHF. The CDR3 DNA reads TGTGCCAGCAGTTATAGCCGGGGACAGGGCAATTCACCCCTCCACTTT.

V and J are TRBV4-3 and TRBJ2-6; 9 bases fit TRBD1. The V gene end was trimmed by 0 bases and the J gene end by 0 bases; junction bases not matched to a gene: 3. Germline CDR1 and CDR2: LGHNA and YSLEER. The CDR3 sequence is 18 residues long. This CDR3 reads CASSQEGQGFSGANVLTF. The CDR3 nucleotides are TGCGCCAGCAGCCAAGAGGGACAGGGTTTCTCTGGGGCCAACGTCCTGACTTTC.

CDR3 nucleotide sequence: TGTGCCAGCACTATCGAGGCGAAACTACACAATGAGCAGTTCTTC. Protein: CASTIEAKLHNEQFF. The chain joins TRBV6-1 to TRBJ2-1; D gene unclear. The length of the CDR3 is 15 residues. Per germline, CDR1 MNHNS and CDR2 SASEGT. V shed 7 bases and J shed 5 bases, with 18 bases lying between them.

This rearrangement joins TRBV10-3 to TRBJ2-3, with TRBD2 identical over 8 bases. J lost 4 bases, V lost 6 bases, and 3 bases had no gene match. From germline, CDR1 is ENHRY and CDR2 SYGVKD. The CDR3 is made up of 13 amino acids. The CDR3 nucleotides read TGTGCCATCAGCCCACTAGCGGCAGATACGCAGTATTTT. It yields the protein CAISPLAADTQYF.

This chain joins TRBV7-3 and TRBJ2-1; TRBD2 is a possible D gene (6 bases). The germline V gene encodes CDR1 SGHTA and CDR2 FQGTGA. Trimming cost V 5 bases and J 7 bases, with 18 bases left between them. The CDR3 covers 15 residues. CDR3 nucleotide sequence: TGTGCCAGCAGCCGACTAGGTGCCCCCGAGAATGAGCAGTTCTTC. This sequence encodes CASSRLGAPENEQFF.

The rearrangement joins TRBV7-8 to TRBJ2-7; 9 positions agree with TRBD1. V shed 8 bases and J 7 bases; nucleotides not matched to a gene: 21. This CDR3 region has 17 residues. Per the germline V gene, CDR1 is SGHVS and CDR2 is FQNEAQ. Written as DNA, the CDR3 is TGTGCCAGCGGCCCGGGACAGGGAAAAACTGGTCGGGGGGAGCAGTACTTC. Translation: CASGPGQGKTGRGEQYF.

This sequence joins TRBV28 and TRBJ2-2, with a weak D call TRBD1 (5 bases). Germline CDR1 is MDHEN and CDR2 is SYDVKM. V lost 3 bases, J lost 4 bases, and 12 bases lay in between. This CDR3 spans 15 amino acids. The CDR3: CASSFAGIRTGELFF. The DNA of the CDR3 is TGTGCCAGCAGTTTCGCAGGGATCCGCACCGGGGAGCTGTTTTTT.

The chain couples TRBV7-9 to TRBJ2-5, with 7 bases that match TRBD2. After removal of 8 bases from V and 5 bases from J, the junction contained 8 bases not matched to a gene. The CDR3 loop spans 13 amino acids. Germline CDR1 and CDR2: SEHNR and FQNEAQ (reference sequence). Here the CDR3 DNA reads TGTGCCAGCGGCGCGGCGGGAGAGGAGACCCAGTACTTC. It encodes CASGAAGEETQYF.

The chain has TRBV19 and TRBJ1-2; the match to TRBD1 covers 8 bases. Germline CDR1 reads LNHDA; CDR2 reads SQIVND (reference sequence). The ends lost 7 bases at V and 4 bases at J; junction bases unmatched: 5. This CDR3 is built from 13 residues. DNA of the CDR3: TGTGCCAGTACCCGGACAGGGATCTATGGCTACACCTTC. Protein product: CASTRTGIYGYTF.

The chain is built from TRBV7-8 and TRBJ1-4; possible D gene TRBD1, 6 bases. Germline V gene sequence: CDR1 SGHVS, CDR2 FQNEAQ. Trimming cost V 3 bases and J 8 bases, with 10 bases left between them. The CDR3 length is 13 residues. The CDR3 region is CASSFRTGEKLFF. CDR3 bases: TGTGCCAGCAGCTTCCGCACAGGGGAAAAACTGTTTTTT. Full variable domain (rest looked up from reference TRBV7-8 and TRBJ1-4): GAGVSQSPRYKVAKRGQDVALRCDPISGHVSLFWYQQALGQGPEFLTYFQNEAQLDKSGLPSDRFFAERPEGSVSTLKIQRTQQEDSAVYLCASSFRTGEKLFFGSGTQLSVL.

V and J are TRBV19 and TRBJ1-5; D is undetermined. This CDR3 spans 15 amino acids. From germline, CDR1 is LNHDA and CDR2 SQIVND (reference sequence). Trimming shortened V by 7 bases and J by 0 bases, and 13 bases separated the two germline ends. CDR3 loop: CASTWGGSSNQPQHF. The CDR3 DNA follows: TGTGCCAGTACCTGGGGAGGGAGTAGCAATCAGCCCCAGCATTTT.

This chain's CDR3 is CSVGSSYEQYF. DNA of the CDR3: TGCAGTGTGGGGAGCTCCTACGAGCAGTACTTC. This rearrangement joins TRBV20-1 to TRBJ2-7; tentatively, D is TRBD2 (5 bases). The CDR3 spans 11 residues. The V end was cut by 7 bases, the J end by 0 bases, with 7 bases between. The V gene's germline CDR1 is DFQATT and CDR2 SNEGSKA (reference sequence).

CDR3 in amino acids: CASTWQAGVWETQYF. CDR3 sequence (DNA): TGTGCCAGCACCTGGCAAGCGGGAGTTTGGGAGACCCAGTACTTC. V is TRBV2 and J is TRBJ2-5; TRBD2 matches at 8 bases. Germline-derived CDR1 and CDR2 are SNHLY and FYNNEI. V dropped 7 bases and J dropped 5; count of bases not matched to a gene: 12. The CDR3 extends over 15 amino acids.